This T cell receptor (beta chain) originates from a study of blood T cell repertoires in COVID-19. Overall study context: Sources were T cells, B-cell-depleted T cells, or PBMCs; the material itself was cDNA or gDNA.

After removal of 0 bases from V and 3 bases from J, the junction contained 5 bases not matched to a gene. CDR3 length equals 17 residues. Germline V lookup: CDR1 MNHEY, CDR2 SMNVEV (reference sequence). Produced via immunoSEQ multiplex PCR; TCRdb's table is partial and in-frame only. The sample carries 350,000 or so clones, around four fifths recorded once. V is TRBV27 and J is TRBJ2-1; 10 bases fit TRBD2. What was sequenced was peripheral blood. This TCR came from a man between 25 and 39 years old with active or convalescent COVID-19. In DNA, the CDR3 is TGTGCCAGCAGTTTATCGGTACTAGCGGGAATCTACAATGAGCAGTTCTTC. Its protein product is CASSLSVLAGIYNEQFF.